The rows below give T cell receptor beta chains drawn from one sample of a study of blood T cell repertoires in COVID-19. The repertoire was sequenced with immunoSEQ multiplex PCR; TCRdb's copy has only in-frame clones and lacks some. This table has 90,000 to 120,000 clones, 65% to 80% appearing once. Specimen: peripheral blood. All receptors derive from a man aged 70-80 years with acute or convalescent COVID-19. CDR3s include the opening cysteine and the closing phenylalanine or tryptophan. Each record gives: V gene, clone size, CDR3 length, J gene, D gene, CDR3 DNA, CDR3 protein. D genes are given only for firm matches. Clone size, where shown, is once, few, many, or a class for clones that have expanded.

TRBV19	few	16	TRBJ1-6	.	TGTGCCAGTACGGACCGGGGACAATCCTTGAATTCACCCCTCCACTTT	CASTDRGQSLNSPLHF
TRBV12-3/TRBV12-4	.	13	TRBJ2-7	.	TGTGCCAGCAGTCTACCTTCGGTCGACGAGCAGTACTTC	CASSLPSVDEQYF
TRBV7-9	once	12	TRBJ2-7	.	TGTGCCAGCAGCCTCAGGGACTACGAGCAGTACTTC	CASSLRDYEQYF
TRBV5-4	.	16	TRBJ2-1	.	TGTGCCAGCAGCTTGATAAGGGGCGCGGTTGACGGCGAGCAGTTCTTC	CASSLIRGAVDGEQFF
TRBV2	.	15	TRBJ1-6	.	TGTGCCAGCAGAGAGCAGGCTGCCTATAATTCACCCCTCCACTTT	CASREQAAYNSPLHF
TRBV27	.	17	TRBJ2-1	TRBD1	TGTGCCAGCAGTTTAAGACACGGGACAGGGGCCTACAATGAGCAGTTCTTC	CASSLRHGTGAYNEQFF
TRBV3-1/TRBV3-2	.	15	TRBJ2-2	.	TGTGCCAGCAGCCAATCAGGGAAGAACACCGGGGAGCTGTTTTTT	CASSQSGKNTGELFF
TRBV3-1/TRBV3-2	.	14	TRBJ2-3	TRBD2	TGTGCCAGCAGCCCGGGACTAGCGGGTAATACGCAGTATTTT	CASSPGLAGNTQYF
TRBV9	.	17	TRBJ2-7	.	TGTGCCAGCAGCCCCCAGGTGGCGACAGGCGCTTCGTACGAGCAGTACTTC	CASSPQVATGASYEQYF
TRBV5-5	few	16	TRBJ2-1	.	TGTGCCAGCAGCACGGACAATTTGAGCTCCTACAATGAGCAGTTCTTC	CASSTDNLSSYNEQFF